Listed below are T cell receptor beta chains from one sample, sequenced in a study of metastatic and nonmetastatic thyroid tumors. MiXCR reprocessed the PCR reads for TCRdb. The table records more than 13,000 clones, less than 30% of them present only once. The specimen sequenced was tumor tissue. The receptors shown here come from a male donor with papillary thyroid cancer or a benign thyroid nodule (not recorded which). Some clones in this sample may be carry-over from other donors' samples. Both conserved end residues are part of each CDR3. D genes are given only for firm matches. Clone size is not always given. Where it is, it says once, few, many or a class for expanded clones.

>14|TRBV6-1|-|TRBJ2-1|many
CASSPGSSYNEQFF
TGTGCCAGCAGTCCAGGAAGCTCCTACAATGAGCAGTTCTTC
>14|TRBV7-3|-|TRBJ2-3|many
CASSLTGGTDTQYF
TGTGCCAGCAGCTTAACAGGGGGAACAGATACGCAGTATTTT
>13|TRBV20-1|TRBD1|TRBJ2-3|-
CSATRDSTDTQYF
TGCAGTGCAACACGGGACAGCACAGATACTCAGTATTTT
>13|TRBV7-3|-|TRBJ2-1|once
CASSPFQGVEQFF
TGTGCCAGCAGCCCATTTCAAGGGGTTGAGCAGTTCTTC
>13|TRBV18|-|TRBJ2-5|-
CASSPTVQETQYF
TGTGCCAGCTCACCAACAGTCCAAGAGACCCAGTACTTC
>14|TRBV7-2|-|TRBJ2-3|many
CASSLDGPLDTQYF
TGTGCCAGCAGCTTAGATGGACCACTAGATACGCAGTATTTT
>14|TRBV27|-|TRBJ1-1|few
CASRSGAMNTEAFF
TGTGCCAGCAGGTCAGGGGCCATGAACACTGAAGCTTTCTTT
>14|TRBV5-6|-|TRBJ2-1|many
CASSSIPGPDEQFF
TGTGCCAGCAGCTCTATCCCGGGGCCGGATGAGCAGTTCTTC
>14|TRBV6-1|TRBD1|TRBJ2-7|-
CASTPRDRGHDQYF
TGTGCCAGCACCCCCCGGGACAGGGGTCACGACCAGTACTTC
>16|TRBV11-2|TRBD1|TRBJ2-7|-
CASSLGPGQSSYEQYF
TGTGCCAGCAGCTTAGGTCCGGGACAGAGCTCCTACGAGCAGTACTTC
>15|TRBV6-1|-|TRBJ2-3|few
CASDFDRINTDTQYF
TGTGCCAGCGACTTTGACAGGATAAACACAGATACGCAGTATTTT
>14|TRBV28|-|TRBJ1-5|few
CASNYRTGRQPQHF
TGTGCCAGCAACTATCGGACCGGACGCCAGCCCCAGCATTTT
>15|TRBV7-8|-|TRBJ2-7|-
CASSLGVGRGDEQYF
TGTGCCAGCAGCTTAGGAGTCGGGAGAGGCGACGAGCAGTACTTC
>17|TRBV27|TRBD1|TRBJ1-2|few
CASRPGQARKGPYGYTF
TGTGCCAGCCGGCCGGGACAGGCGCGAAAAGGGCCCTATGGCTACACCTTC